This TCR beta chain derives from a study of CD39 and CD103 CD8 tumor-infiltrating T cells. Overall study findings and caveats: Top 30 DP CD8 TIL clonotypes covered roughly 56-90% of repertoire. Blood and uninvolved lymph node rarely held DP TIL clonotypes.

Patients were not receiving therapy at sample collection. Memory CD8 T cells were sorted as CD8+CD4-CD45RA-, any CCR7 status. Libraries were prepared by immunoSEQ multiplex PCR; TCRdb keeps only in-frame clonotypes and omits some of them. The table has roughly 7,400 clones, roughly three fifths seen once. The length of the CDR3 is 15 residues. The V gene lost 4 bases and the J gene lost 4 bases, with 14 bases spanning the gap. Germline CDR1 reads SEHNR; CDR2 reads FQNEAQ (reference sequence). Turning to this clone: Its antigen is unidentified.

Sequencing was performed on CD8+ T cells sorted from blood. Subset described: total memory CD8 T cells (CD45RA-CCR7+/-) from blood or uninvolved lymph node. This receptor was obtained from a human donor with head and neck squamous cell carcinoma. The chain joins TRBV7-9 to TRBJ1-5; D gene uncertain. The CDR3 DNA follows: TGTGCCAGCAGCTGGGGAACTGAAGAAAATCAGCCCCAGCATTTT. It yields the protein CASSWGTEENQPQHF. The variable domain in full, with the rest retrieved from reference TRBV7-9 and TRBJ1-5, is DTGVSQNPRHKITKRGQNVTFRCDPISEHNRLYWYRQTLGQGPEFLTYFQNEAQLEKSRLLSDRFSAERPKGSFSTLEIQRTEQGDSAMYLCASSWGTEENQPQHFGDGTRLSIL.